One T cell receptor (beta chain) is described in this entry. What it binds is not known. One junction end does not reproduce the germline sequence, and a read error may be involved. This CDR3 has 12 residues. Germline V lookup: CDR1 MGHRA, CDR2 YSYEKL. CD45RO negativity and positive selection for CCR7 defined naive CD8 cells, a population that excluded terminally differentiated effector memory CD45RA+ cells. This record belongs to a study of shared clonotypes between healthy human individuals. Study information: Donors consisted of a couple of women and a few men between 18 and 49.

Overall study results and limits: Estimated richness values were generally larger in naive subsets than in memory subsets.

TCRdb keeps only in-frame clones here, not all; method: immunoSEQ multiplex PCR. The table includes just over 2,000,000 clones, just under 95% detected once. Sample: naive CD8+ T cells sorted from blood. The V gene is TRBV4-1, the J gene TRBJ2-7, with D uncertain. The TCR sequence derives from a man between 18 and 29 years old in good health. CDR3 residues: CASSQDLEKVWF. CDR3 DNA: TGCGCCAGCAGCCAAGATTTAGAGAAAGTATGGTTC.